This T cell receptor beta chain was recovered during a study of cytomegalovirus exposure and HLA in healthy donors. The study's findings and limits: Some V segments could not be told apart, so they were left out, TRBV6-2 and TRBV6-3 among them. The study designated roughly 160 TCR beta chains cytomegalovirus-associated.

Trimming left V 6 bases short and J 4 bases short, with 19 bases between. Germline V gene sequence: CDR1 MDHEN, CDR2 SYDVKM. CDR3 size: 15 residues. Points on this clone: Its matching antigen is unknown.

PCR was performed using 60 Vbeta and 13 Jbeta primers. Per the original data handling: The count from a later analysis was some 76 million unique TCR beta chains, around 10 million of them shared. Sequencing was performed with immunoSEQ multiplex PCR; in TCRdb, only in-frame clones are kept and a portion is missing. The V and J calls and clone size were taken over from that table, and D and trimming were inferred from the DNA. In the table there are more than 80,000 clones, over 75% of which are singletons. This sequence was found in a female donor in good health and CMV-seropositive. The chain recombines TRBV28 with TRBJ2-7; no definite D call. The sequenced sample was PBMCs. Written as DNA, the CDR3 is TGTGCCAGCAGCGAGACACCCAACCCTCGTTACGAGCAGTACTTC. Translating gives CASSETPNPRYEQYF.